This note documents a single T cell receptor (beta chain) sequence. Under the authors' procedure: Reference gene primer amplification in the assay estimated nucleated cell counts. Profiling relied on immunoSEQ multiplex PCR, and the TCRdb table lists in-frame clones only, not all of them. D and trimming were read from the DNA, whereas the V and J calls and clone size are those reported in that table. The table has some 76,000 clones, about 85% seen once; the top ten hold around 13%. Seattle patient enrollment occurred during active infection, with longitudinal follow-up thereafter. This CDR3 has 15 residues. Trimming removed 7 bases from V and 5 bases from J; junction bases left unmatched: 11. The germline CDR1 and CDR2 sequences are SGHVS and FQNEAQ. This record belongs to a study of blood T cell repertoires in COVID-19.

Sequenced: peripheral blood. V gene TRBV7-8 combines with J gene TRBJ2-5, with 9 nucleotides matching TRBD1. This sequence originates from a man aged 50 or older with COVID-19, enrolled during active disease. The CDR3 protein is CASKRTGDFGETQYF. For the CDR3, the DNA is TGTGCCAGCAAAAGGACAGGGGATTTTGGGGAGACCCAGTACTTC.